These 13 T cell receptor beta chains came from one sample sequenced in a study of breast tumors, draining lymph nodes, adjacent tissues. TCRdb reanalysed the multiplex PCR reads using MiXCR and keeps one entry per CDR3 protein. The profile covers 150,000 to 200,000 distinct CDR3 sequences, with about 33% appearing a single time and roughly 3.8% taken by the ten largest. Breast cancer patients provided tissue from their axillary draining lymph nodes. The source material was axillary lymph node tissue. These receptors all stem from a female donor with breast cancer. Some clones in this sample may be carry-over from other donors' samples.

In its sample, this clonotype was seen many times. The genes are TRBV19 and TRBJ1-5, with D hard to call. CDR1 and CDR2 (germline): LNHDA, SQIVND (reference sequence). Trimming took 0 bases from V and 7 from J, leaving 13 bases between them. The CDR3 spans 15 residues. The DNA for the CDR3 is TGTGCCAGTAGTATAGAGCCGGGCGGGCGGCAGCCCCAGCATTTT. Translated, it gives CASSIEPGGRQPQHF. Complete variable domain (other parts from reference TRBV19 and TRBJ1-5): DGGITQSPKYLFRKEGQNVTLSCEQNLNHDAMYWYRQDPGQGLRLIYYSQIVNDFQKGDIAEGYSVSREKKESFPLTVTSAQKNPTAFYLCASSIEPGGRQPQHFGDGTRLSIL.

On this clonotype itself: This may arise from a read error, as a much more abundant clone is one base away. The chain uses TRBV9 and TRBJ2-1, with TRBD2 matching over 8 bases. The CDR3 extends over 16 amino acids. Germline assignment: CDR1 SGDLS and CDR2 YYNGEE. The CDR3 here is CASSVDLLAGDNAQFF. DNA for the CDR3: TGTGCCAGCAGCGTAGATTTGCTAGCGGGCGACAATGCGCAGTTCTTC.

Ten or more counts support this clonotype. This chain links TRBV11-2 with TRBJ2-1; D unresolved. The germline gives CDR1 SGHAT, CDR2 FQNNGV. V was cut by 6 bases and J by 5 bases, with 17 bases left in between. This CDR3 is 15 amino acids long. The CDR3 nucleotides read TGTGCCAGCAGGTTCCCTGGGCGGAGAGACAATGAGCAGTTCTTC. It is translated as CASRFPGRRDNEQFF.

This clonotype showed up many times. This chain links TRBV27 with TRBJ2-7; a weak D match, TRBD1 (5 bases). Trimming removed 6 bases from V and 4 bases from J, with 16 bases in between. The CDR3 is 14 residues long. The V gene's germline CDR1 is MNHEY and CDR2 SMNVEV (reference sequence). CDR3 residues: CASRAQGQGYEQYF. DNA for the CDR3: TGTGCCAGCAGGGCCCAGGGCCAGGGTTACGAGCAGTACTTC.

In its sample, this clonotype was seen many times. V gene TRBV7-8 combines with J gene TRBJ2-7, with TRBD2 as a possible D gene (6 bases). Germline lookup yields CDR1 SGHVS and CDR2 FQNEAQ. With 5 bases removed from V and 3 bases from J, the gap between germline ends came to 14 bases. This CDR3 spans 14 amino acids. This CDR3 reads CASSGGTYIYEQYF. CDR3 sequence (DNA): TGTGCCAGCAGCGGGGGGACTTATATCTACGAGCAGTACTTC.

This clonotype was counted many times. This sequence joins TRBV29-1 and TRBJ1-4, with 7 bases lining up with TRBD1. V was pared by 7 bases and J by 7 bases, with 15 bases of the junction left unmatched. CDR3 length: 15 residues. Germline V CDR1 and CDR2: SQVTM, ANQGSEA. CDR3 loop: CSARDSNAVGEKLFF. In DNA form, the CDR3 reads TGCAGCGCGCGGGACAGCAATGCCGTCGGTGAAAAACTGTTTTTT.

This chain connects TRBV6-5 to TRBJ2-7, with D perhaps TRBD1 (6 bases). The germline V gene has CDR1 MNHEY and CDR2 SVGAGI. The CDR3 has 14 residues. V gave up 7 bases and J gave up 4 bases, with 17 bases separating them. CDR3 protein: CASNPRGILYEQYF. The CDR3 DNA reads TGTGCCAGCAACCCCAGGGGTATTCTATACGAGCAGTACTTC.

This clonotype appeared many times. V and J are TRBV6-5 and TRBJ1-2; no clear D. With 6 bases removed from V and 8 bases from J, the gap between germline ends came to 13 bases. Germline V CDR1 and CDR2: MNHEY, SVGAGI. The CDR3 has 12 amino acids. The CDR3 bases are TGTGCCAGCAGGGACGGCCTTCGGGGCTACACCTTC. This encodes CASRDGLRGYTF.

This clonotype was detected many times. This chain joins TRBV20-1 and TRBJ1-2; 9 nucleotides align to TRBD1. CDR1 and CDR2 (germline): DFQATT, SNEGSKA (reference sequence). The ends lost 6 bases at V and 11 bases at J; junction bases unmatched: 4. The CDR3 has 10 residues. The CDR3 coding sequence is TGCAGTGCGAGGGACAGGGAGTACACCTTC. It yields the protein CSARDREYTF.

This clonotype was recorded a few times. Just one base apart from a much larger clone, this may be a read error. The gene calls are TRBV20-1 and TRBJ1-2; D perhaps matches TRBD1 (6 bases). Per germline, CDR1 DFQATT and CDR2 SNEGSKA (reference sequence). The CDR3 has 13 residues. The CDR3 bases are TGCAGTGCTTTTCCGACAGGAACATATGCCTACACCTTC. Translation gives CSAFPTGTYAYTF.

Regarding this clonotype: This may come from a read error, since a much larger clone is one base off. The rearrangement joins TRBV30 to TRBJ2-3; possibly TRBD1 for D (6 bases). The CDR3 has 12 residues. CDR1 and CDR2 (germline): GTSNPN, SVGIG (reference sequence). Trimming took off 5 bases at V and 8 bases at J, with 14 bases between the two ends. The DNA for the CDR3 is TGTGCCTGGGGTTCTCCAGGGGTTACGCAGTATTTT. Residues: CAWGSPGVTQYF.

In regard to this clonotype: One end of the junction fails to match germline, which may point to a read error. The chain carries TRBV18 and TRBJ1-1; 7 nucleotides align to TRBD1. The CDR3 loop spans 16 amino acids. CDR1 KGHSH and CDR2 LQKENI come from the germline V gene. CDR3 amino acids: CASSPLVGSGGTEAFF. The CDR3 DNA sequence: TGTGCCAGCTCTCCACTCGTAGGCTCAGGGGGCACTGAAGCTTTCTTT.

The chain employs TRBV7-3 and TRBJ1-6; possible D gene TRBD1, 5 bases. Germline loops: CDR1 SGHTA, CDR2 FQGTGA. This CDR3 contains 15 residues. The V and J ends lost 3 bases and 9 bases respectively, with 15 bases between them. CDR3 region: CASSLGLAGGSPLHF. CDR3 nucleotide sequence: TGTGCCAGCAGCTTGGGACTAGCGGGAGGTTCACCCCTCCACTTT.